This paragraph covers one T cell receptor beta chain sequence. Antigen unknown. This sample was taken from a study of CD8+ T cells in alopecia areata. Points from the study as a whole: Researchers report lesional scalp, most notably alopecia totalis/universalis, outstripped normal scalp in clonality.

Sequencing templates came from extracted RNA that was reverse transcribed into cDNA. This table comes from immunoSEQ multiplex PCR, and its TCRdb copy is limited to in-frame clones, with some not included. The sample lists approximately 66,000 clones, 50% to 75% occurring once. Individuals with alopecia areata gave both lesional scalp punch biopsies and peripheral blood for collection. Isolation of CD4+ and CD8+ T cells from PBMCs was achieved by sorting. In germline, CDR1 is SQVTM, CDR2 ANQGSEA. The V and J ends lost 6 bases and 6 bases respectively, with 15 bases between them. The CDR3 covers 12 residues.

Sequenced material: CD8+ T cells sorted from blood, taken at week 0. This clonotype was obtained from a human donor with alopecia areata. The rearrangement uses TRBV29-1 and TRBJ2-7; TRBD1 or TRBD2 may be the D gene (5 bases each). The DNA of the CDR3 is TGCAGCGTAGTACAGGACGCGGGCGAGCAGTACTTC. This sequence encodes CSVVQDAGEQYF.